This TCR beta chain was profiled in a study of blood T cells in healthy people across ages. General study results and limits: The study lacked donor CMV status, which possibly confounded expanded clonotype changes.

Primers used in a second PCR of about 7 to 12 cycles were a sample-barcoded 5' primer and a J-beta primer mix. Every cDNA molecule carried a tag from a template-switch adaptor bearing 12 random nucleotides. CDR3-containing paired-end reads numbered at least 2.5 million in each sample. TCRdb analysed the 5' RACE reads with MiXCR anew, one entry per CDR3 protein. The sample has about 1.8 million distinct CDR3 sequences, about 50% seen once. This clonotype appeared a few times. Its matching antigen is unknown. CDR1 is ENHRY and CDR2 is SYGVKD in the germline V gene. The trim removed 3 bases at V and 3 bases at J, leaving 9 bases unmatched. The CDR3 is 16 amino acids. Russia was home to the donors, healthy Caucasian individuals aged 6 to 90.

This chain uses TRBV10-3 with TRBJ2-7, with 9 bases lining up with TRBD1. This clonotype originated in a woman aged 40 to 50 in good health. The source material was blood. CDR3 in DNA: TGTGCCATCAGTGATCCCGGGACAGGGAAGAGCTACGAGCAGTACTTC. It specifies CAISDPGTGKSYEQYF.